This TCR beta chain is from a study of Tregs in tolerant kidney transplant recipients. Some clones are missing from TCRdb's copy, which holds only in-frame ones; the method was immunoSEQ multiplex PCR. The sample carries 95,000 or so clones, under 95% recorded once. The nonmyeloablative bone marrow transplants came from related graft donors, with transient mixed chimerism. This clone has just one count. V lost 3 bases and J lost 0; bases outside the gene matches: 4. CDR3 length: 17 residues. Germline CDR1 SGHRS, CDR2 YFSETQ. The specimen was CD4+ T cells from blood (PBMCs), collected 12 months after the transplant. The sequence derives from a human patient who received a combined kidney and bone marrow transplant. Some T cells may be provided by the graft donor. V is TRBV5-1 and J is TRBJ2-3, with 13 nucleotides matching TRBD2. CDR3 in amino acids: CASSSTSGGPSTDTQYF. DNA of the CDR3: TGCGCCAGCAGCTCGACTAGCGGGGGGCCAAGCACAGATACGCAGTATTTT.